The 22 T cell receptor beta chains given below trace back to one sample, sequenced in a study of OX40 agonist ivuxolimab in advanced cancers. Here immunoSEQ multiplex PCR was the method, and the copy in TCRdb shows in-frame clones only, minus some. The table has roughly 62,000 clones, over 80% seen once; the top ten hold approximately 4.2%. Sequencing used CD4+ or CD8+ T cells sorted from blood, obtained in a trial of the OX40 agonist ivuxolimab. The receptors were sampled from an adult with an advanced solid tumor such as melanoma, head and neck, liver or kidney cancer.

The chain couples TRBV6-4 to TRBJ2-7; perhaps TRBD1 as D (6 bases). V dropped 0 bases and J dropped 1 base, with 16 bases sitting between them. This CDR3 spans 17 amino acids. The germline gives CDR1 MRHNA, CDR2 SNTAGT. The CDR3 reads CASSDSGAGDRSYEQYF. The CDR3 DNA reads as TGTGCCAGCAGTGACTCGGGGGCAGGGGATAGGTCCTACGAGCAGTACTTC.

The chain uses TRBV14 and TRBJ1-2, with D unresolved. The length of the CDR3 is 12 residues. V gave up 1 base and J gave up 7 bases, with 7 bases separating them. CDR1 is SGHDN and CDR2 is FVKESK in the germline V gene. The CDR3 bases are TGTGCCAGCAGCCAAGTGCACGGTGGCTACACCTTC. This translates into CASSQVHGGYTF.

In nucleotides, the CDR3 is TGTGCCACCAGGCCGGGGGACACTGAAGCTTTCTTT. Its translation: CATRPGDTEAFF. J is TRBJ1-1 and V is TRBV19, with D perhaps matching TRBD1 (5 bases). Trimming left V 10 bases short and J 3 bases short, with 12 bases between. From germline, CDR1 is LNHDA and CDR2 SQIVND (reference sequence). The CDR3 runs 12 residues.

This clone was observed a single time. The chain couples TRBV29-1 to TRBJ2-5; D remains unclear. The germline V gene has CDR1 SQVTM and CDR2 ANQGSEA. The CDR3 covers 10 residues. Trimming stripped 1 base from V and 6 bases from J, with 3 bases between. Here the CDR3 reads CSVEAQTQYF. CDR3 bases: TGCAGCGTTGAAGCGCAGACCCAGTACTTC.

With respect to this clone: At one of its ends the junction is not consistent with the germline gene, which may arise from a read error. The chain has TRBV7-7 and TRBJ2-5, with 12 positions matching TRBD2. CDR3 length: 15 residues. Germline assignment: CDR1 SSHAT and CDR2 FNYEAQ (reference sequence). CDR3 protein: CASSLTSGGIETQYF. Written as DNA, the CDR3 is TGTGCTAGCAGCTTAACTAGCGGGGGGATTGAGACCCAGTACTTC.

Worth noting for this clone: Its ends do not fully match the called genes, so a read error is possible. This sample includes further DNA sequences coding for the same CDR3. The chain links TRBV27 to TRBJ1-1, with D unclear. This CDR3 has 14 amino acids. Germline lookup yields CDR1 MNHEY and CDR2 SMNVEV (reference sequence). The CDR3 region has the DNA TGTGCCAGCAGTTTATTTTCTAAAAACACTGAGGCTTTCTTT. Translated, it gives CASSLFSKNTEAFF.

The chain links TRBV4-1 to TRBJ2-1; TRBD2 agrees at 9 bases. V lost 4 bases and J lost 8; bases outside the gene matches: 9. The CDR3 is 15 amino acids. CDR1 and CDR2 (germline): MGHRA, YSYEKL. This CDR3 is CASSRLWRGGYEQFF. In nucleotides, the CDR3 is TGCGCCAGCAGCCGGTTGTGGCGGGGGGGCTATGAGCAGTTCTTC.

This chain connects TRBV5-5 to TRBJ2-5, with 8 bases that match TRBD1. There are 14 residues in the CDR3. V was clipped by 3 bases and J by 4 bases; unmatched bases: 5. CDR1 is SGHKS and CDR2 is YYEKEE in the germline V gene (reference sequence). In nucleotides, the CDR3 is TGTGCCAGCAGCTGGGGGACAGGCGGAGAGACCCAGTACTTC. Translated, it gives CASSWGTGGETQYF.

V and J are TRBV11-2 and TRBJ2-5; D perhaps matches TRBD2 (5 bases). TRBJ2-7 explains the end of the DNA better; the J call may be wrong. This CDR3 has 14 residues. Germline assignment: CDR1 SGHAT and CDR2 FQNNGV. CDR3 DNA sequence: TGTGCCAGCAGCTTAATTGGGGAGACATACGAGCAGTACTTC. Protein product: CASSLIGETYEQYF.

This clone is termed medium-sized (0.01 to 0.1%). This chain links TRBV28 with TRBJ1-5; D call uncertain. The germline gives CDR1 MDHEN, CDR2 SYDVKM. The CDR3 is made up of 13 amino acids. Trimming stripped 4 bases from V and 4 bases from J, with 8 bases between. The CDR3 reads CASSSQENQPQHF. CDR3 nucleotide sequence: TGTGCCAGCAGTTCGCAGGAGAATCAGCCCCAGCATTTT.

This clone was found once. The CDR3 DNA follows: TGTGCCAGCGCCTTGGGGCAGGGCGTCTCCTACGAGCAGTACTTC. Protein: CASALGQGVSYEQYF. The rearrangement uses TRBV28 and TRBJ2-7, with D possibly being TRBD1 (5 bases). This CDR3 has 15 residues. From germline, CDR1 is MDHEN and CDR2 SYDVKM. Trimming removed 8 bases at V and 0 bases at J, with 17 bases between.

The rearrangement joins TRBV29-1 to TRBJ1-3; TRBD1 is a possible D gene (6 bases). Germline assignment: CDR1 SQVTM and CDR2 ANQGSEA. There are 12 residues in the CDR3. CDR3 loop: CAYRDSGNTIYF. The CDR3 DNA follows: TGCGCCTACAGGGACTCTGGAAACACCATATATTTT.

For the CDR3, the DNA is TGTGCCAGCAGCGTGGAACCGAACACCGGGGAGCTGTTTTTT. This sequence encodes CASSVEPNTGELFF. V and J are TRBV9 and TRBJ2-2; D is uncertain. With 2 bases removed from V and 0 bases from J, the gap between germline ends came to 5 bases. The CDR3 runs 14 residues. Germline V gene data show CDR1 as SGDLS and CDR2 as YYNGEE.

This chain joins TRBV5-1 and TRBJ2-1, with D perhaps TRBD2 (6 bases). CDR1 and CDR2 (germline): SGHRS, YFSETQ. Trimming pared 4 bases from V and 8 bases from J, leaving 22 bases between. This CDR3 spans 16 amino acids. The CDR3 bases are TGCGCCAGCAGCCGGGGAGCGGGTACACCAAAGGATGAGCAGTTCTTC. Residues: CASSRGAGTPKDEQFF.

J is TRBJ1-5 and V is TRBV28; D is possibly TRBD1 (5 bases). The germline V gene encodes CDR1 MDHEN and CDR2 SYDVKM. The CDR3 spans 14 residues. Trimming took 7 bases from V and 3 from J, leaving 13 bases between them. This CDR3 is CASNLDTYNQPQHF. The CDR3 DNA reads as TGTGCCAGCAACCTGGACACCTACAATCAGCCCCAGCATTTT.

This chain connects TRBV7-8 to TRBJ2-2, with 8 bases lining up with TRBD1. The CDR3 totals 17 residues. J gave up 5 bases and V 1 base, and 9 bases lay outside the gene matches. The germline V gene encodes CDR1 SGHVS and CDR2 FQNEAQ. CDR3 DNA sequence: TGTGCCAGCAGCTTAGGGGGCATTCAGGGGGCAACCGGGGAGCTGTTTTTT. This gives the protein CASSLGGIQGATGELFF.

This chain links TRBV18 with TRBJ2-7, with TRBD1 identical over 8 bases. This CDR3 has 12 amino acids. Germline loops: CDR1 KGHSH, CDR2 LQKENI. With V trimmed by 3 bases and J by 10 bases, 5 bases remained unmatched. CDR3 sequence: CASSPQTGVQYF. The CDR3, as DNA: TGTGCCAGCTCACCTCAGACAGGGGTACAGTACTTC.

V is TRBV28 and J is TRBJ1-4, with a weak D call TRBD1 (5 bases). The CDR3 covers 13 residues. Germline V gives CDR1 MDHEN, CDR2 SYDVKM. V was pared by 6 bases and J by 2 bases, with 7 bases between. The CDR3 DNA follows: TGTGCCAGCAGGGGGCCCACTAATGAAAAACTGTTTTTT. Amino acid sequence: CASRGPTNEKLFF.

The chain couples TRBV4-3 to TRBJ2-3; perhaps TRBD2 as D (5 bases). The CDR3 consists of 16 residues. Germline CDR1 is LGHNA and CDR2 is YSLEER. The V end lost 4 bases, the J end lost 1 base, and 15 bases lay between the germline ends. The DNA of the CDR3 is TGCGCCAGCAGCCTTGGACTGGATGGGGGCACAGATACGCAGTATTTT. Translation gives CASSLGLDGGTDTQYF.

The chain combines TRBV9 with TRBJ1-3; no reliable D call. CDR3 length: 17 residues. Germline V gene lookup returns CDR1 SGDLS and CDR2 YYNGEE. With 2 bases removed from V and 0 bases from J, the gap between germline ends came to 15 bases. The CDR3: CASSVALDSDSGNTIYF. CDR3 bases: TGTGCCAGCAGCGTCGCTTTGGACTCAGACTCTGGAAACACCATATATTTT.

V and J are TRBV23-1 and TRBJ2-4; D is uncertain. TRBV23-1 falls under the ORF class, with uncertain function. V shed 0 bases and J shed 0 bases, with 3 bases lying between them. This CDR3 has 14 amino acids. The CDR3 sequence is CASSQSVAKNIQYF. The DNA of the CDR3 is TGCGCCAGCAGTCAATCAGTAGCCAAAAACATTCAGTACTTC.

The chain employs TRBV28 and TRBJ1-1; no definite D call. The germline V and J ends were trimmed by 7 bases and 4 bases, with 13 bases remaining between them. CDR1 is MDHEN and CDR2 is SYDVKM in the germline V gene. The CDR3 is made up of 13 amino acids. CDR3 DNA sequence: TGTGCCAGCATCAGATCTTCTACCACTGAAGCTTTCTTT. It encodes CASIRSSTTEAFF.